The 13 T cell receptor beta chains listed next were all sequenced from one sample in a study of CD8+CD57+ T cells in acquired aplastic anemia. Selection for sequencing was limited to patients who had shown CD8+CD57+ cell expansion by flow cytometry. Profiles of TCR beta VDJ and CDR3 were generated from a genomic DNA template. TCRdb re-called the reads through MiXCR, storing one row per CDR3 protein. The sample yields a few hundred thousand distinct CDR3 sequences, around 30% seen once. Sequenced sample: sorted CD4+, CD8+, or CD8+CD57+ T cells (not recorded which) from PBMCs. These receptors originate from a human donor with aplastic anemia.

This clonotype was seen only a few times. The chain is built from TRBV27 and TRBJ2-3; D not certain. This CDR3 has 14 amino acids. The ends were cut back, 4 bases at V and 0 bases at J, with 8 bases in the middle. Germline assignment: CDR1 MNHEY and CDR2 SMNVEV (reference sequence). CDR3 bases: TGTGCCAGCAGTTACACTGGTAGCACAGATACGCAGTATTTT. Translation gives CASSYTGSTDTQYF.

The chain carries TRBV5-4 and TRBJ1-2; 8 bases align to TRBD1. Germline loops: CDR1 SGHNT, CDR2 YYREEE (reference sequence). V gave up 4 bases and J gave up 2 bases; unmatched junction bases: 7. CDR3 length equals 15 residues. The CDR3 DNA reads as TGTGCCAGCAGCACCGGACAGGGAACGAACTATGGCTACACCTTC. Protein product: CASSTGQGTNYGYTF.

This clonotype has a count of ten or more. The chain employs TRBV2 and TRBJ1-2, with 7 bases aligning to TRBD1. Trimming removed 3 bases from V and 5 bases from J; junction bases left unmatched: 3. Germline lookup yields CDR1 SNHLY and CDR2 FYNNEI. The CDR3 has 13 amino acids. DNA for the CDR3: TGTGCCAGCAGTGAGACAGGGCAGTATGGCTACACCTTC. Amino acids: CASSETGQYGYTF.

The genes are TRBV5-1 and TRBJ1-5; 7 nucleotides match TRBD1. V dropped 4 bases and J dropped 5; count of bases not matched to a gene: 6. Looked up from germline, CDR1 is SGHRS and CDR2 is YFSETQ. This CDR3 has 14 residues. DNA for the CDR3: TGCGCCAGCAGCGAGGGAGACAGGGATCAGCCCCAGCATTTT. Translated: CASSEGDRDQPQHF.

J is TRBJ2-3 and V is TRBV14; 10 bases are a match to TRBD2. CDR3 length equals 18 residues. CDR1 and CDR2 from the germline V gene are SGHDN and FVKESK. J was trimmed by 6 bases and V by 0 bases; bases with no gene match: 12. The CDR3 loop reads CASSQEPPGLARVDTQYF. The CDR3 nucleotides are TGTGCCAGCAGCCAAGAACCCCCGGGACTAGCGAGGGTTGATACGCAGTATTTT. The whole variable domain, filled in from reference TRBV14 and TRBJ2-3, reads EAGVTQFPSHSVIEKGQTVTLRCDPISGHDNLYWYRRVMGKEIKFLLHFVKESKQDESGMPNNRFLAERTGGTYSTLKVQPAELEDSGVYFCASSQEPPGLARVDTQYFGPGTRLTVL.

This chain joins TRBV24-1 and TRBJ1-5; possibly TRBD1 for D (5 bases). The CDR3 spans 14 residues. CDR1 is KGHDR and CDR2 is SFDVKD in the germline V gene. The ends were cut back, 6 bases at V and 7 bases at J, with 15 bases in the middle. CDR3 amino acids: CATSLSGGGQPQHF. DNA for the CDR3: TGTGCCACCAGTTTATCGGGGGGAGGGCAGCCCCAGCATTTT.

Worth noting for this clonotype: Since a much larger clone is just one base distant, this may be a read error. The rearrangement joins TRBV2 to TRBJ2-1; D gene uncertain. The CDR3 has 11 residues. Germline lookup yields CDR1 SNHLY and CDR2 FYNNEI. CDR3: CASSYDNEQLF. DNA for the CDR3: TGTGCCAGCAGCTACGACAATGAGCAGCTCTTC.

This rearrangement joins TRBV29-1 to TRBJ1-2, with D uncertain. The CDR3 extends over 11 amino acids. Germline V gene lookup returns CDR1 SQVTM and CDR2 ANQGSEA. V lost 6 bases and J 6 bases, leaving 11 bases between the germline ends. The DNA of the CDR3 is TGCAGCGTAGTAAACCGGGATGGCTACACCTTC. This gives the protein CSVVNRDGYTF.

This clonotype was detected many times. The CDR3 loop is CASSQDAGNTIYF. CDR3 DNA sequence: TGTGCCAGCAGCCAAGACGCTGGAAACACCATATATTTT. The chain combines TRBV4-2 with TRBJ1-3; D is unresolved. The CDR3 has 13 amino acids. Trimming left V 0 bases short and J 2 bases short, with 2 bases between. Germline CDR1 is LGHNA and CDR2 is YNFKEQ.

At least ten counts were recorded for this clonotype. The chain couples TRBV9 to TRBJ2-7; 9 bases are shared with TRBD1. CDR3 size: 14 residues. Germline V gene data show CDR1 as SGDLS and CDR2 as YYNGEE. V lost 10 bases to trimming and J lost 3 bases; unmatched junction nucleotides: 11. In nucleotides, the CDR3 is TGTGCCGGATCGCGGGACAGGGATAGCTACGAGCAGTACTTC. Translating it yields CAGSRDRDSYEQYF.

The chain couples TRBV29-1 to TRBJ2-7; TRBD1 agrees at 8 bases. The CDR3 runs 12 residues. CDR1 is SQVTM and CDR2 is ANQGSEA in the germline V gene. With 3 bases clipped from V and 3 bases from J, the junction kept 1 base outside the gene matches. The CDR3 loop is CSVDGTGYEQYF. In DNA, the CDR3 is TGCAGCGTTGATGGGACAGGCTACGAGCAGTACTTC.

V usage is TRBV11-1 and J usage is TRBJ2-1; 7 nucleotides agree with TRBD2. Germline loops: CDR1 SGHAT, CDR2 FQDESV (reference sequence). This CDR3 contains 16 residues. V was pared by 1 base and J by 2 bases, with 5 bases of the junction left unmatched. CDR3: CASSLGLAETYNEQFF. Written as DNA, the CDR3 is TGTGCCAGCAGCTTAGGGCTAGCGGAGACCTACAATGAGCAGTTCTTC. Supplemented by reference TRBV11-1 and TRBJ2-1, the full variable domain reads EAEVAQSPRYKITEKSQAVAFWCDPISGHATLYWYRQILGQGPELLVQFQDESVVDDSQLPKDRFSAERLKGVDSTLKIQPAELGDSAMYLCASSLGLAETYNEQFFGPGTRLTVL.

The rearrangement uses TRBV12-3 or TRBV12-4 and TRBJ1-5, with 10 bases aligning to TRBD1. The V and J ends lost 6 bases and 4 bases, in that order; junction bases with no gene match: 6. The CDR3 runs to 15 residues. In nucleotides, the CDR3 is TGTGCCAGCAGGCTCGGACAGGGGGAGAATCAGCCCCAGCATTTT. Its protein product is CASRLGQGENQPQHF.